Shown below are 14 T cell receptor beta chains from a single sample sequenced in a study of T cell changes during pregnancy in multiple sclerosis. Clones were sequenced by immunoSEQ multiplex PCR, and TCRdb holds only the in-frame ones, with some missing. The profile covers about 40,000 clones, with about 91% appearing a single time and roughly 0.5% taken by the ten largest. This specimen was CD4+ T cells from peripheral blood mononuclear cells, taken in the second trimester of pregnancy. Source of these receptors: a female donor in good health, enrolled as a control in a pregnancy study.

V gene TRBV28 combines with J gene TRBJ1-6; 8 bases align to TRBD1. V gave up 10 bases and J gave up 9 bases; unmatched junction bases: 14. Germline-derived CDR1 and CDR2 are MDHEN and SYDVKM. The CDR3 consists of 15 residues. In nucleotides, the CDR3 is TGTGCCACCACTTTGGGGGACAGGTCGATTTCACCCCTCCACTTT. This gives the protein CATTLGDRSISPLHF.

The chain recombines TRBV2 with TRBJ2-1, with 10 bases fitting TRBD2. This CDR3 has 15 amino acids. Losses at the gene ends were 4 bases for V and 3 bases for J; bases not matched to a gene: 3. Germline V gene lookup returns CDR1 SNHLY and CDR2 FYNNEI. The CDR3 spells CASSASSGSYNEQFF. CDR3 nucleotides: TGTGCCAGCAGTGCATCTAGCGGGAGCTACAATGAGCAGTTCTTC.

V is TRBV29-1 and J is TRBJ2-5; 7 bases map to TRBD2. The ends lost 5 bases at V and 7 bases at J; junction bases unmatched: 22. Germline values: CDR1 SQVTM, CDR2 ANQGSEA. The CDR3 is 17 amino acids. The CDR3 DNA follows: TGCAGCGTTCAAAGGCGGGCGGGGGACGTACATCCGGGGACCCAGTACTTC. Its protein product is CSVQRRAGDVHPGTQYF.

In this sample, this clone turned up once. This chain connects TRBV18 to TRBJ2-7; 7 bases agree with TRBD2. V lost 4 bases, J lost 6 bases, and 12 bases stayed unmatched. CDR1 KGHSH and CDR2 LQKENI come from the germline V gene. This CDR3 has 15 residues. CDR3 in amino acids: CASSLYSWTSSEQYF. In nucleotides, the CDR3 is TGTGCCAGCTCACTCTACTCGTGGACTAGTAGCGAGCAGTACTTC.

The chain is built from TRBV14 and TRBJ2-3, with TRBD2 as a possible D gene (6 bases). V lost 0 bases and J 1 base, leaving 23 bases between the germline ends. The CDR3 is 20 residues long. CDR1 and CDR2 from the germline V gene are SGHDN and FVKESK. CDR3 coding DNA: TGTGCCAGCAGCCAAGATCGTCAGTCGGGGAGGTTGGGGGGCACAGATACGCAGTATTTT. This codes for CASSQDRQSGRLGGTDTQYF.

The rearrangement links TRBV9 to TRBJ2-3, with TRBD2 matching 7 bases. The ends lost 4 bases at V and 2 bases at J; junction bases unmatched: 13. The CDR3 is 17 amino acids. Germline assignment: CDR1 SGDLS and CDR2 YYNGEE. The DNA of the CDR3 is TGTGCCAGCAGCACTGGCCCGGGAGGACCCCCCACAGATACGCAGTATTTT. Protein sequence: CASSTGPGGPPTDTQYF.

The chain uses TRBV6-1 and TRBJ1-4; possible D gene TRBD1, 6 bases. The V gene lost 5 bases and the J gene lost 10 bases, with 8 bases spanning the gap. Germline V CDR1 and CDR2: MNHNS, SASEGT. The length of the CDR3 is 11 residues. The DNA of the CDR3 is TGTGCCAGCAGTTCAGGGGTAAAACTGTTTTTT. Its protein is CASSSGVKLFF.

The chain carries TRBV21-1 and TRBJ2-2; the listed D gene, TRBD1, was not tested against the DNA. TRBV21-1 is deemed a pseudogene. This CDR3 has 15 residues. DNA of the CDR3: TGTGCCAGCAGCAAATGTCTGGGCCCGCCCGGGGAGCTGTTTTTT. This encodes CASSKCLGPPGELFF.

The chain uses TRBV7-2 and TRBJ2-5, with a weak D call TRBD2 (6 bases). The CDR3 sequence is 14 residues long. Germline V gives CDR1 SGHTA, CDR2 FQGNSA. With 4 bases removed from V and 5 bases from J, the gap between germline ends came to 14 bases. The CDR3 region is CASSSGLRAETQYF. The CDR3 bases are TGTGCCAGCAGCTCGGGACTGAGGGCGGAGACCCAGTACTTC.

The gene calls are TRBV27 and TRBJ2-1; 9 bases align to TRBD2. Trimming at V came to 6 bases and at J to 5 bases, leaving 8 bases not matched to a gene. The CDR3 extends over 15 amino acids. CDR1 is MNHEY, CDR2 SMNVEV, per germline (reference sequence). The CDR3 loop is CASRTLAGRNNEQFF. The CDR3 DNA follows: TGTGCCAGCAGGACTCTAGCGGGAAGGAACAATGAGCAGTTCTTC.

The chain employs TRBV6-5 and TRBJ1-3; tentative D call: TRBD1 (6 bases). This CDR3 comprises 13 residues. CDR1 is MNHEY and CDR2 is SVGAGI in the germline V gene. Trimming left V 6 bases short and J 3 bases short, with 9 bases between. The CDR3 sequence is CASRQGYGNTIYF. CDR3 DNA sequence: TGTGCCAGCAGACAGGGTTATGGAAACACCATATATTTT.

The rearrangement uses TRBV6-5 and TRBJ2-7, with no clear D. This CDR3 contains 15 residues. The V and J ends lost 6 bases and 3 bases respectively, with 18 bases between them. Germline CDR1 reads MNHEY; CDR2 reads SVGAGI. The CDR3 loop is CASSPRRTDRYEQYF. CDR3 in DNA: TGTGCCAGCAGCCCCAGGCGAACAGATCGCTACGAGCAGTACTTC.

This clone was observed a single time. V usage is TRBV28 and J usage is TRBJ1-1; D might be TRBD1 (6 bases). The CDR3 extends over 16 amino acids. Trimming took 6 bases from V and 3 from J, leaving 20 bases between them. Germline values: CDR1 MDHEN, CDR2 SYDVKM. The CDR3 DNA sequence: TGTGCCAGCAGGGGGCCCGGACAGCAGCAATACACTGAAGCTTTCTTT. This gives the protein CASRGPGQQQYTEAFF.

The rearrangement joins TRBV6-6 to TRBJ2-7; 11 bases align to TRBD2. The CDR3 extends over 16 amino acids. CDR1 and CDR2 (germline): MNHNY, SVGAGI (reference sequence). J was trimmed by 2 bases and V by 0 bases; bases with no gene match: 3. In nucleotides, the CDR3 is TGTGCCAGCAGTTACTCCGGGACTAGCGGAGCCTACGAGCAGTACTTC. Protein: CASSYSGTSGAYEQYF.